These T cell receptor beta chains were read from a single sample in a study of blood T cell repertoires in COVID-19. Assay: immunoSEQ multiplex PCR; the TCRdb copy retains only in-frame clones and omits some. The sample has about 200,000 clones, roughly four fifths seen once. The sample taken for sequencing was peripheral blood. The receptors originated from a man aged 50-59 years who had recovered from COVID-19. Each CDR3 is given with its conserved first and last residue. The D gene is left open where the match is weak. Not every row has a clone size; where given, it reads once, few, many or a size class.

TRBV3-1/TRBV3-2	-	TRBJ2-2	-	CASSLQGSRRAGELFF	TGTGCCAGCAGCTTACAGGGCAGCAGACGGGCCGGGGAGCTGTTTTTT
TRBV5-6	-	TRBJ1-1	-	CASSFKTVDSLWTEAFF	TGTGCCAGCAGCTTCAAAACCGTGGACAGCCTGTGGACTGAAGCTTTCTTT
TRBV5-1	-	TRBJ2-1	-	CASSPDTESSYNEQFF	TGCGCCAGCAGCCCGGACACAGAAAGCTCCTACAATGAGCAGTTCTTC
TRBV19	TRBD1	TRBJ1-5	-	CASSMGQGQPQHF	TGTGCCAGTAGTATGGGACAGGGCCAGCCCCAGCATTTT
TRBV24-1	-	TRBJ2-1	-	CATSDSIGGAVYNEQFF	TGTGCCACCAGTGATTCTATTGGGGGGGCGGTCTACAATGAGCAGTTCTTC
TRBV5-4	-	TRBJ2-1	-	CASSLVGGSYNEQFF	TGTGCCAGCAGCTTGGTTGGGGGGTCCTACAATGAGCAGTTCTTC
TRBV5-5	-	TRBJ2-2	-	CASSLAVVEGGELFF	TGTGCCAGCAGCTTGGCAGTGGTGGAGGGTGGGGAGCTGTTTTTT
TRBV7-8	TRBD1	TRBJ2-2	-	CASSLKGAQLTGELFF	TGTGCCAGCAGCTTAAAGGGGGCGCAGTTAACCGGGGAGCTGTTTTTT
TRBV27	TRBD2	TRBJ2-1	-	CASSSRALAGVSYNEQFF	TGTGCCAGCTCAAGTCGGGCCCTAGCGGGAGTATCTTACAATGAGCAGTTCTTC
TRBV15	TRBD1	TRBJ1-4	-	CATSRVKGQGHEKLFF	TGTGCCACCAGCAGAGTTAAAGGACAGGGTCATGAAAAACTGTTTTTT
TRBV10-3	-	TRBJ1-1	-	CAINNDSPEGAFF	TGTGCCATCAATAACGACTCGCCCGAGGGAGCTTTCTTT
TRBV11-3	-	TRBJ2-7	-	CASSRGGGSYEQYF	TGTGCCAGCAGCAGAGGGGGGGGCTCCTACGAGCAGTACTTC
TRBV6-2/TRBV6-3	-	TRBJ2-2	-	CASSYRQGNTGELFF	TGTGCCAGCAGTTACCGGCAGGGGAACACCGGGGAGCTGTTTTTT
TRBV10-3	-	TRBJ2-1	-	CAISESSGSHNEQFF	TGTGCCATCAGTGAGTCTTCGGGGTCCCACAATGAGCAGTTCTTC
TRBV7-9	-	TRBJ2-7	-	CASSLSGGYTEQYF	TGTGCCAGCAGCTTATCCGGGGGTTACACCGAGCAGTACTTC
TRBV28	TRBD1	TRBJ1-2	-	CASSSTGGGDYGYTF	TGTGCCAGCAGTTCTACAGGGGGTGGGGACTATGGCTACACCTTC
TRBV19	TRBD1	TRBJ2-6	-	CASSFRTGLGANVLTF	TGTGCCAGTAGTTTCCGGACAGGTCTGGGGGCCAACGTCCTGACTTTC
TRBV10-2	TRBD2	TRBJ2-7	-	CASSEKLADSYEQYF	TGCGCCAGCAGTGAGAAACTAGCGGACTCCTACGAGCAGTACTTC
TRBV20-1	TRBD2	TRBJ2-1	-	CSVASGNQQFF	TGCAGTGTAGCTAGCGGGAATCAGCAGTTCTTC
TRBV15	-	TRBJ1-4	few	CATSRAQGGEKLFF	TGTGCCACCAGCAGGGCGCAGGGCGGTGAAAAACTGTTTTTT
TRBV19	-	TRBJ2-5	-	CASSPHMGNQYF	TGTGCCAGTAGTCCCCACATGGGCAACCAGTACTTC
TRBV24-1	TRBD1	TRBJ2-3	-	CATSGTGYADTQYF	TGTGCCACCAGTGGGACAGGGTACGCAGATACGCAGTATTTT
TRBV13	TRBD1	TRBJ2-7	-	CASSLRGTGNYEQYF	TGTGCCAGCAGCTTAAGAGGGACAGGGAACTACGAGCAGTACTTC
TRBV18	-	TRBJ1-4	-	CASSLETGFLLKLFF	TGTGCCAGCTCACTCGAAACAGGGTTCTTACTGAAACTGTTTTTT
TRBV27	TRBD2	TRBJ2-3	-	CASSPGLAGVISTDTQYF	TGTGCCAGCAGTCCCGGACTAGCGGGAGTTATTAGCACAGATACGCAGTATTTT
TRBV6-5	TRBD2	TRBJ2-3	-	CASRSSGTSGSTQYF	TGTGCCAGCCGGTCCTCCGGGACTAGCGGGAGTACGCAGTATTTT
TRBV24-1	-	TRBJ2-7	-	CATSDGQRQPEQYF	TGTGCCACCAGTGATGGTCAGCGACAGCCCGAGCAGTACTTC
TRBV5-1	-	TRBJ2-5	-	CASSLALAETQYF	TGCGCCAGCAGCTTGGCCTTAGCGGAGACCCAGTACTTC
TRBV20-1	TRBD2	TRBJ2-2	-	CSASQNAGGRIGELFF	TGCAGTGCTAGTCAAAATGCGGGAGGGCGAATCGGGGAGCTGTTTTTT
TRBV11-1	TRBD1	TRBJ1-2	-	CASSFLSTGGNGYTF	TGTGCCAGCAGCTTTCTTTCAACAGGGGGCAATGGCTACACCTTC
TRBV2	-	TRBJ1-5	-	CASSVGVHQPQHF	TGTGCCAGCAGTGTAGGGGTCCATCAGCCCCAGCATTTT
TRBV24-1	-	TRBJ1-3	-	CATSDPRSGNTIYF	TGTGCCACCAGTGACCCCAGATCTGGAAACACCATATATTTT
TRBV30	TRBD2	TRBJ2-7	-	CASNVAGGPGGEQYF	TGTGCCTCTAACGTAGCGGGAGGGCCGGGGGGCGAGCAGTACTTC
TRBV5-1	-	TRBJ2-3	-	CASSTDFGPATQYF	TGCGCCAGCAGCACGGACTTTGGTCCCGCTACGCAGTATTTT
TRBV5-1	-	TRBJ2-7	-	CASRLDWGSYEQYF	TGCGCCAGCAGACTGGACTGGGGCTCCTACGAGCAGTACTTC
TRBV28	-	TRBJ1-2	-	CASSLGLTNYGYTF	TGTGCCAGCAGTTTAGGACTCACTAACTATGGCTACACCTTC
TRBV29-1	-	TRBJ2-1	-	CSVEGRGHTLSEQFF	TGCAGCGTTGAAGGTAGGGGTCACACCCTTAGTGAGCAGTTCTTC
TRBV24-1	TRBD2	TRBJ2-2	-	CATSDLRDPGLAGDGGTGELFF	TGTGCCACCAGTGATTTGCGAGACCCGGGACTAGCGGGAGATGGTGGCACCGGGGAGCTGTTTTTT
TRBV29-1	-	TRBJ2-3	-	CTTGQYTDTQYF	TGCACCACCGGACAGTACACAGATACGCAGTATTTT
TRBV2	TRBD2	TRBJ2-3	-	CASRLAGSLDTQYF	TGTGCCAGCAGGCTAGCGGGAAGTCTAGATACGCAGTATTTT
TRBV19	-	TRBJ2-7	-	CASSVRKPGQRSYEQYF	TGTGCCAGTAGTGTCCGAAAACCGGGACAAAGAAGCTACGAGCAGTACTTC
TRBV6-5	-	TRBJ1-1	-	CASSLAPRTEAFF	TGTGCCAGCAGCCTCGCCCCGAGAACTGAAGCTTTCTTT
TRBV4-3	-	TRBJ2-6	-	CASSLSASSGANVLTF	TGCGCCAGCAGCCTAAGTGCTAGCTCTGGGGCCAACGTCCTGACTTTC
TRBV14	TRBD1	TRBJ2-5	-	CASSQDGQGASGETQYF	TGTGCCAGCAGCCAAGATGGGCAGGGGGCATCTGGAGAGACCCAGTACTTC
TRBV20-1	-	TRBJ2-4	-	CSASLREGGGNIQYF	TGCAGTGCTAGTTTGAGGGAGGGGGGTGGAAACATTCAGTACTTC
TRBV11-1	TRBD1	TRBJ1-2	-	CASRAGTGGALDGYTF	TGTGCCAGCAGGGCGGGGACAGGGGGCGCTCTGGATGGCTACACCTTC
TRBV7-3	TRBD2	TRBJ2-1	-	CASSRTSGNEQFF	TGTGCCAGCAGCCGGACTAGCGGCAATGAGCAGTTCTTC
TRBV13	-	TRBJ2-7	-	CASSLLSFREQYF	TGTGCCAGCAGCTTACTAAGTTTTCGTGAGCAGTACTTC
TRBV4-2	-	TRBJ2-1	-	CASSREFISYNEQFF	TGTGCCAGCAGCCGGGAGTTCATCTCCTACAATGAGCAGTTCTTC
TRBV7-3	TRBD2	TRBJ2-1	few	CASSLTVSSGSYNEQFF	TGTGCCAGCAGCTTAACGGTCTCTAGCGGGAGTTACAATGAGCAGTTCTTC
TRBV6-5	TRBD2	TRBJ2-1	-	CASKLAGGPNEQFF	TGTGCCAGCAAACTAGCGGGAGGGCCTAATGAGCAGTTCTTC
TRBV7-2	-	TRBJ1-1	-	CASSATVQKNTEAFF	TGTGCCAGCAGCGCGACAGTACAGAAGAACACTGAAGCTTTCTTT
TRBV7-8	TRBD1	TRBJ2-7	-	CASSKTTGSHEQYF	TGTGCCAGCAGCAAGACGACAGGGAGCCACGAGCAGTACTTC